These 14 T cell receptor beta chains were sequenced from one sample in a study of blood T cell repertoires in COVID-19. TCRdb's copy holds only in-frame clones and misses some; the assay was immunoSEQ multiplex PCR. The sample records 350,000 to 500,000 clones, 70% to 90% being singletons. The sequenced sample was PBMCs or T cells enriched from blood (not recorded which). The receptors were sampled from a woman under 30 who had been exposed to COVID-19.

This clone was observed a single time. J is TRBJ1-1 and V is TRBV27; TRBD1 matches 8 bases. This CDR3 spans 15 amino acids. V dropped 2 bases and J dropped 2; count of bases not matched to a gene: 4. The V gene's germline CDR1 is MNHEY and CDR2 SMNVEV (reference sequence). Written as DNA, the CDR3 is TGTGCCAGCAGTTTAATCTCAGGGGGCAACACTGAAGCTTTCTTT. This encodes CASSLISGGNTEAFF.

The chain combines TRBV9 with TRBJ2-3; TRBD1 matches 7 bases. Losses at the gene ends were 4 bases for V and 1 base for J; bases not matched to a gene: 6. From germline, CDR1 is SGDLS and CDR2 YYNGEE. This CDR3 is 15 amino acids long. CDR3 loop: CASSISGTGTDTQYF. Written as DNA, the CDR3 is TGTGCCAGCAGCATTTCAGGGACAGGCACAGATACGCAGTATTTT.

The rearrangement uses TRBV30 and TRBJ1-1; 7 positions agree with TRBD1. The CDR3 extends over 13 amino acids. The trim removed 2 bases at V and 6 bases at J, leaving 6 bases unmatched. Germline CDR1 is GTSNPN and CDR2 is SVGIG (reference sequence). CDR3: CAWSLLGGAEAFF. CDR3 DNA sequence: TGTGCCTGGAGTCTCCTAGGGGGCGCTGAAGCTTTCTTT.

This sequence joins TRBV28 and TRBJ2-1, with TRBD2 matching 11 bases. The CDR3 contains 16 residues. The germline gives CDR1 MDHEN, CDR2 SYDVKM. V was clipped by 4 bases and J by 7 bases; unmatched bases: 9. This CDR3 reads CASSSILAGEGNEQFF. For the CDR3, the DNA is TGTGCCAGCAGTTCGATACTAGCGGGAGAGGGGAATGAGCAGTTCTTC. The whole variable domain, filled in from reference TRBV28 and TRBJ2-1, reads DVKVTQSSRYLVKRTGEKVFLECVQDMDHENMFWYRQDPGLGLRLIYFSYDVKMKEKGDIPEGYSVSREKKERFSLILESASTNQTSMYLCASSSILAGEGNEQFFGPGTRLTVL.

The rearrangement links TRBV28 to TRBJ2-3, with D perhaps matching TRBD1 (6 bases). This CDR3 region has 15 residues. Germline V gene data show CDR1 as MDHEN and CDR2 as SYDVKM. Trimming pared 7 bases from V and 4 bases from J, leaving 18 bases between. The CDR3 protein is CASTPVGTTADTQYF. In nucleotides, the CDR3 is TGTGCCAGCACCCCAGTGGGGACAACTGCAGATACGCAGTATTTT.

The rearrangement links TRBV28 to TRBJ1-5; weak D call: TRBD1 (6 bases). The CDR3 totals 14 residues. The germline V gene encodes CDR1 MDHEN and CDR2 SYDVKM. The germline V and J ends were trimmed by 3 bases and 9 bases, with 15 bases remaining between them. The CDR3 here is CASSFEGQGRPQHF. Here the CDR3 DNA reads TGTGCCAGCAGTTTCGAGGGCCAGGGGCGGCCCCAGCATTTT.

The chain combines TRBV7-2 with TRBJ2-2, with 15 bases aligning to TRBD2. Germline V CDR1 and CDR2: SGHTA, FQGNSA. V lost 1 base to trimming and J lost 5 bases; unmatched junction nucleotides: 2. The CDR3 length is 17 residues. This CDR3 is CASSLDGTSGGTGELFF. CDR3 bases: TGTGCCAGCAGCTTAGATGGGACTAGCGGGGGGACCGGGGAGCTGTTTTTT.

The chain links TRBV27 to TRBJ2-1, with TRBD2 matching 8 bases. The CDR3 length is 15 residues. Trimming removed 3 bases from V and 8 bases from J; junction bases left unmatched: 9. Germline V gives CDR1 MNHEY, CDR2 SMNVEV (reference sequence). CDR3 protein: CASSFVGGGYYEQFF. CDR3 nucleotides: TGTGCCAGCAGTTTTGTGGGCGGGGGGTATTATGAGCAGTTCTTC.

The chain uses TRBV20-1 and TRBJ1-4; 8 bases are shared with TRBD1. CDR1 DFQATT and CDR2 SNEGSKA come from the germline V gene (reference sequence). V was pared by 3 bases and J by 8 bases, with 11 bases of the junction left unmatched. The CDR3 spans 15 residues. In DNA, the CDR3 is TGCAGTGCTAGTGAGGCAGGGGGCCTTGAAGAAAAACTGTTTTTT. Protein: CSASEAGGLEEKLFF.

The chain combines TRBV6-2 or TRBV6-3 with TRBJ2-1, with TRBD2 matching 8 bases. CDR1 and CDR2 (germline): MNHEY, SVGEGT. The CDR3 consists of 13 residues. The J segment lost 12 bases and the V segment lost 6 bases, leaving 10 bases of the junction unmatched. The CDR3 DNA reads as TGTGCCAGCAGCTCCCCCGCCGGGGGGGGGCAGTTCTTC. Amino acid sequence: CASSSPAGGGQFF.

The chain couples TRBV13 to TRBJ1-6, with a possible D match to TRBD1 (6 bases). The V end was cut by 5 bases, the J end by 4 bases, with 9 bases between. Germline loops: CDR1 PRHDT, CDR2 FYEKMQ (reference sequence). The CDR3 totals 14 residues. The CDR3 loop is CASSRTEYNSPLHF. The CDR3 bases are TGTGCCAGCAGCCGGACAGAATATAATTCACCCCTCCACTTT. Full variable domain (rest looked up from reference TRBV13 and TRBJ1-6): AAGVIQSPRHLIKEKRETATLKCYPIPRHDTVYWYQQGPGQDPQFLISFYEKMQSDKGSIPDRFSAQQFSDYHSELNMSSLELGDSALYFCASSRTEYNSPLHFGNGTRLTVT.

This clone was seen only a few times. The chain joins TRBV5-1 to TRBJ1-6, with a tentative D call TRBD1 (5 bases). Per germline, CDR1 SGHRS and CDR2 YFSETQ. This CDR3 is built from 15 residues. With 5 bases removed from V and 7 bases from J, the gap between germline ends came to 16 bases. CDR3 region: CASSLEGARNSPLHF. CDR3 nucleotide sequence: TGCGCCAGCAGTCTTGAAGGGGCCAGGAATTCACCCCTCCACTTT.

This clone was recorded once. The J gene is TRBJ1-3, the V gene TRBV18, with a tentative D call TRBD1 (5 bases). The germline CDR1 and CDR2 sequences are KGHSH and LQKENI. Trimming left V 6 bases short and J 0 bases short, with 15 bases between. The CDR3 sequence is 16 residues long. The CDR3 DNA reads as TGTGCCAGCTCGCGACAGCCAGCGTCCTCTGGAAACACCATATATTTT. It codes for CASSRQPASSGNTIYF. Complete variable domain (other parts from reference TRBV18 and TRBJ1-3): NAGVMQNPRHLVRRRGQEARLRCSPMKGHSHVYWYRQLPEEGLKFMVYLQKENIIDESGMPKERFSAEFPKEGPSILRIQQVVRGDSAAYFCASSRQPASSGNTIYFGEGSWLTVV.

The chain carries TRBV27 and TRBJ2-3; tentatively, D is TRBD1 (6 bases). Trimming shortened V by 5 bases and J by 4 bases, and 19 bases separated the two germline ends. Germline V gene lookup returns CDR1 MNHEY and CDR2 SMNVEV (reference sequence). CDR3 length: 16 amino acids. The CDR3: CASSPYPRRGADTQYF. CDR3 coding DNA: TGTGCCAGCAGTCCTTATCCCCGCAGGGGTGCAGATACGCAGTATTTT.